The 21 T cell receptor beta chains below all came from one sample that was sequenced in a study of identical twins' blood T cells. TCRdb passed the 5' RACE reads through MiXCR, listing each CDR3 protein once. Altogether about 370,000 distinct CDR3 sequences are present, 25% to 35% being singletons, with the ten largest covering 6.1%. Sequenced: PBMCs. These receptors came from a woman between 18 and 49 years old in good health.

The V and J genes are TRBV19 and TRBJ1-1, with D perhaps matching TRBD1 (5 bases). The CDR3 runs to 14 residues. Trimming left V 10 bases short and J 5 bases short, with 20 bases between. Germline CDR1 reads LNHDA; CDR2 reads SQIVND (reference sequence). The CDR3 nucleotides are TGTGCCACTTCCAGGGTAGGGGTAGTAACTGAAGCTTTCTTT. Its translation is CATSRVGVVTEAFF. Supplemented by reference TRBV19 and TRBJ1-1, the full variable domain reads DGGITQSPKYLFRKEGQNVTLSCEQNLNHDAMYWYRQDPGQGLRLIYYSQIVNDFQKGDIAEGYSVSREKKESFPLTVTSAQKNPTAFYLCATSRVGVVTEAFFGQGTRLTVV.

In its sample, this clonotype was seen once. This rearrangement joins TRBV20-1 to TRBJ2-2, with no clear D. From germline, CDR1 is DFQATT and CDR2 SNEGSKA (reference sequence). The CDR3 contains 12 residues. The ends were cut back, 5 bases at V and 4 bases at J, with 8 bases in the middle. The CDR3 is CSAPFSTGELFF. The CDR3 region has the DNA TGCAGTGCTCCTTTTTCCACCGGGGAGCTGTTTTTT.

This clonotype was seen many times. This rearrangement joins TRBV20-1 to TRBJ2-1, with a possible D match to TRBD1 (6 bases). Germline CDR1 DFQATT, CDR2 SNEGSKA (reference sequence). Between the trimmed V and J ends, which lost 0 bases and 0 bases, there was a span of 12 bases. CDR3 length: 16 residues. CDR3 sequence reads: CSARDLQGSSYNEQFF. The CDR3 region has the DNA TGCAGTGCTAGAGATCTCCAGGGGAGCTCCTACAATGAGCAGTTCTTC.

This sequence joins TRBV3-1 and TRBJ1-2; D gene uncertain. The CDR3 covers 12 residues. Germline V gene sequence: CDR1 LGHDT, CDR2 YNNKEL (reference sequence). Trimming removed 2 bases at V and 6 bases at J, with 7 bases between. CDR3 coding DNA: TGTGCCAGCAGCCAATCCAGAAATGGCTACACCTTC. Translation: CASSQSRNGYTF.

Ten or more counts support this clonotype. The rearrangement links TRBV6-6 to TRBJ1-4; D perhaps matches TRBD1 (5 bases). The CDR3 has 15 amino acids. Germline V gene data show CDR1 as MNHNY and CDR2 as SVGAGI (reference sequence). The ends were cut back, 4 bases at V and 7 bases at J, with 16 bases in the middle. In DNA, the CDR3 is TGTGCCAGCAGTTCCCCTGGAGGGGTCGGTGAAAAACTGTTTTTT. The encoded protein is CASSSPGGVGEKLFF.

In its sample, this clonotype was seen a few times. The chain employs TRBV20-1 and TRBJ1-4; no clear D. Germline CDR1 reads DFQATT; CDR2 reads SNEGSKA (reference sequence). With 6 bases removed from V and 8 bases from J, the gap between germline ends came to 13 bases. The CDR3 sequence is 12 residues long. The CDR3 spells CSASQVGEKLFF. The CDR3 nucleotides read TGCAGTGCGTCGCAGGTGGGAGAAAAACTGTTTTTT.

The chain combines TRBV5-1 with TRBJ2-2; the match to TRBD1 covers 11 bases. V trimming: 3 bases; J trimming: 3 bases; junction bases outside the gene matches: 4. The CDR3 consists of 16 residues. Germline assignment: CDR1 SGHRS and CDR2 YFSETQ. The CDR3 region has the DNA TGCGCCAGCAGCTCAGGACAGGGGGCGTACACCGGGGAGCTGTTTTTT. Translating it yields CASSSGQGAYTGELFF.

The V and J genes are TRBV7-9 and TRBJ1-5, with TRBD1 matching over 7 bases. V lost 3 bases to trimming and J lost 2 bases; unmatched junction nucleotides: 4. CDR1 is SEHNR and CDR2 is FQNEAQ in the germline V gene (reference sequence). There are 15 residues in the CDR3. The DNA for the CDR3 is TGTGCCAGCAGCTTCTCAGACAGGGGCAATCAGCCCCAGCATTTT. It specifies CASSFSDRGNQPQHF. Full variable domain (missing parts from reference TRBV7-9 and TRBJ1-5): DTGVSQNPRHKITKRGQNVTFRCDPISEHNRLYWYRQTLGQGPEFLTYFQNEAQLEKSRLLSDRFSAERPKGSFSTLEIQRTEQGDSAMYLCASSFSDRGNQPQHFGDGTRLSIL.

This rearrangement joins TRBV20-1 to TRBJ2-3; 7 bases are a match to TRBD2. This CDR3 has 15 residues. The V gene's germline CDR1 is DFQATT and CDR2 SNEGSKA (reference sequence). With 1 base clipped from V and 8 bases from J, the junction kept 12 bases outside the gene matches. The CDR3 DNA reads as TGCAGTGCTAGAGGACTAGCTGATAGACTGGGTACGCAGTATTTT. It codes for CSARGLADRLGTQYF.

For the CDR3, the DNA is TGCAGCGTTCGAGACTCCCTGGCGCAGAATGAAAAACTGTTTTTT. It specifies CSVRDSLAQNEKLFF. The rearrangement links TRBV29-1 to TRBJ1-4; D gene unclear. Germline-derived CDR1 and CDR2 are SQVTM and ANQGSEA. The CDR3 sequence is 15 residues long. Trimming left V 5 bases short and J 5 bases short, with 18 bases between.

In nucleotides, the CDR3 is TGCAGTGCGTCCCCAGGGGGCACGATGAACACTGAAGCTTTCTTT. Translating gives CSASPGGTMNTEAFF. V usage is TRBV20-1 and J usage is TRBJ1-1; 8 bases align to TRBD1. CDR3 size: 15 residues. The ends lost 6 bases at V and 0 bases at J; junction bases unmatched: 9. Germline-derived CDR1 and CDR2 are DFQATT and SNEGSKA (reference sequence).

This chain connects TRBV3-1 to TRBJ2-3, with D perhaps given as TRBD1 or TRBD2 (6 bases each). V was clipped by 1 base and J by 5 bases, with 10 bases between them. The CDR3 sequence is 14 residues long. Germline loops: CDR1 LGHDT, CDR2 YNNKEL (reference sequence). Here the CDR3 reads CASSQGGRGDTQYF. For the CDR3, the DNA is TGTGCCAGCAGCCAAGGGGGGCGGGGAGATACGCAGTATTTT.

The chain joins TRBV5-1 to TRBJ1-3; TRBD1 might be the D (5 bases). Germline CDR1 SGHRS, CDR2 YFSETQ. Trimming stripped 4 bases from V and 4 bases from J, with 18 bases between. The CDR3 totals 16 residues. The CDR3 nucleotides read TGCGCCAGCAGCAGAACCGGGACTTCTCAGGGAAACACCATATATTTT. This codes for CASSRTGTSQGNTIYF.

J is TRBJ1-4 and V is TRBV4-2, with 9 bases aligning to TRBD1. V dropped 4 bases and J dropped 7; count of bases not matched to a gene: 13. Germline V lookup: CDR1 LGHNA, CDR2 YNFKEQ. The CDR3 spans 17 residues. In nucleotides, the CDR3 is TGTGCCAGCAGCCCTATCCCAACGGGACAGGGCGCTGAAAAACTGTTTTTT. This translates into CASSPIPTGQGAEKLFF.

This clonotype was observed a single time. This sequence may be a read error, since a much larger clone differs from it by one base. The rearrangement uses TRBV12-3 or TRBV12-4 and TRBJ2-7; D might be TRBD2 (6 bases). The CDR3 sequence is 12 residues long. V lost 6 bases, J lost 5 bases, and 11 bases lay in between. In DNA form, the CDR3 reads TGTGCCAGCAGGTTCGCGGGAAACGAGCAGTACTTC. Amino acid sequence: CASRFAGNEQYF.

This clonotype was seen only a few times. The chain employs TRBV20-1 and TRBJ2-1; 8 positions agree with TRBD2. The CDR3 has 16 residues. Germline-derived CDR1 and CDR2 are DFQATT and SNEGSKA (reference sequence). The ends lost 2 bases at V and 0 bases at J; junction bases unmatched: 6. CDR3 coding DNA: TGCAGTGCTAGATCCTTCGCGGGGGGCTCCTACAATGAGCAGTTCTTC. Amino acids: CSARSFAGGSYNEQFF.

This chain connects TRBV11-2 to TRBJ1-1, with 10 bases that match TRBD1. Germline V gives CDR1 SGHAT, CDR2 FQNNGV. There are 13 residues in the CDR3. V was pared by 4 bases and J by 7 bases, with 3 bases of the junction left unmatched. The DNA for the CDR3 is TGTGCCAGCAGCTCGGGACAGGGGATTGAAGCTTTCTTT. Protein sequence: CASSSGQGIEAFF.

The sample holds many counts of this clonotype. V is TRBV3-1 and J is TRBJ1-5; D unresolved. This CDR3 has 13 amino acids. Germline V CDR1 and CDR2: LGHDT, YNNKEL (reference sequence). The ends were cut back, 4 bases at V and 2 bases at J, with 6 bases in the middle. CDR3 sequence: CASSRDGNQPQHF. CDR3 in DNA: TGTGCCAGCAGCCGCGACGGCAATCAGCCCCAGCATTTT.

J is TRBJ2-1 and V is TRBV6-5; D remains ambiguous. V dropped 6 bases and J dropped 4 bases, with 13 bases sitting between them. This CDR3 has 14 residues. CDR1 is MNHEY and CDR2 is SVGAGI in the germline V gene. CDR3 region: CASRNDRWYNEQFF. The CDR3 DNA is TGTGCCAGCAGAAATGATCGGTGGTACAATGAGCAGTTCTTC.

The rearrangement joins TRBV20-1 to TRBJ2-3; D may be TRBD2 (6 bases). Germline CDR1 DFQATT, CDR2 SNEGSKA (reference sequence). V was trimmed by 3 bases and J by 1 base, leaving 20 bases between them. The length of the CDR3 is 17 residues. The CDR3 is CSARDYFRVYGTDTQYF. The CDR3 DNA sequence: TGCAGTGCTAGGGACTATTTCAGGGTTTACGGCACAGATACGCAGTATTTT.

This clonotype was counted only a few times. The gene calls are TRBV29-1 and TRBJ1-2; D might be TRBD1 (5 bases). Trimming shortened V by 6 bases and J by 0 bases, and 14 bases separated the two germline ends. The CDR3 contains 14 residues. Germline CDR1 and CDR2: SQVTM and ANQGSEA. In DNA form, the CDR3 reads TGCAGCGTCCCCCGGGGGGGGGCTAACTATGGCTACACCTTC. It is translated as CSVPRGGANYGYTF.